This is a list of T cell receptor beta chains from one sample in a study of T cell responses to AZD1222 COVID-19 vaccine. Clones were read by immunoSEQ multiplex PCR, and TCRdb kept only the in-frame ones, dropping some. The repertoire has some 140,000 clones, 70% to 90% of them found once; the top ten carry 5.5%. The starting material was peripheral blood, obtained on day 0 of AZD1222 vaccination. The receptor set was obtained from an adult in good health. Both conserved end residues are part of each CDR3. The order of the fields is J gene, clone size, V gene, CDR3 protein. Rows may omit the clone size; those that give it use once, few, many or a size class.

J: TRBJ2-1; size: .; V: TRBV15; CDR3: CATSSKGGSGKWSSYNEQFF
J: TRBJ2-1; size: .; V: TRBV7-3; CDR3: CASSLSSDRAQTPQFF
J: TRBJ2-1; size: .; V: TRBV24-1; CDR3: CATSDPRTGEGGNEQFF
J: TRBJ1-3; size: .; V: TRBV19; CDR3: CASSPAFGNTIYF
J: TRBJ1-5; size: .; V: TRBV27; CDR3: CASSRQGHQPQHF
J: TRBJ2-2; size: .; V: TRBV25-1; CDR3: CASSGRTGDDYTGELFF
J: TRBJ1-4; size: .; V: TRBV30; CDR3: CAWSPGRTSNEKLFF
J: TRBJ1-2; size: .; V: TRBV11-2; CDR3: CASSPGVGYTF
J: TRBJ2-7; size: once; V: TRBV5-6; CDR3: CASSRNPQGGEQYF
J: TRBJ1-5; size: .; V: TRBV19; CDR3: CASSTTGDSNQPQHF
J: TRBJ2-7; size: .; V: TRBV27; CDR3: CASTPVGGKDSYEQYF
J: TRBJ2-7; size: .; V: TRBV7-6; CDR3: CASSPAIAATYEQYF
J: TRBJ1-4; size: .; V: TRBV5-1; CDR3: CASRLGPGTANEKLFF
J: TRBJ2-6; size: .; V: TRBV5-1; CDR3: CASSSGGSGANVLTF
J: TRBJ1-1; size: .; V: TRBV3-1/TRBV3-2; CDR3: CASNAGGRNTEAFF
J: TRBJ1-1; size: few; V: TRBV25-1; CDR3: CASSEYPGLGLTEAFF
J: TRBJ1-4; size: .; V: TRBV28; CDR3: CASSSEVDRGREKLFF
J: TRBJ1-2; size: .; V: TRBV12-3/TRBV12-4; CDR3: CASSLGQRYGYTF
J: TRBJ2-3; size: .; V: TRBV6-4; CDR3: CASSDSSSGGTDTQYF
J: TRBJ1-1; size: .; V: TRBV6-2/TRBV6-3; CDR3: CASIPRVGLNTEAFF
J: TRBJ1-4; size: .; V: TRBV4-3; CDR3: CASSRDLASNEKLFF
J: TRBJ2-7; size: .; V: TRBV29-1; CDR3: CSVKQGEQYF
J: TRBJ1-5; size: once; V: TRBV19; CDR3: CASLGGTGLHSNQPQHF
J: TRBJ2-7; size: .; V: TRBV27; CDR3: CASSLSGTYSYEQYF
J: TRBJ2-1; size: .; V: TRBV24-1; CDR3: CATSDLQSWGRGGEQFF
J: TRBJ2-4; size: once; V: TRBV7-2; CDR3: CASSSIGVNIQYF
J: TRBJ1-1; size: .; V: TRBV4-2; CDR3: CASSHAGPNGVEAFF
J: TRBJ1-5; size: .; V: TRBV30; CDR3: CAWSEPTVSNQPQHF
J: TRBJ1-5; size: once; V: TRBV28; CDR3: CASSHRWGAEGPQHF
J: TRBJ1-5; size: .; V: TRBV23-1; CDR3: CASSQSPYRDRVYSNQPQHF
J: TRBJ2-7; size: .; V: TRBV5-1; CDR3: CASSRSGLAGPYEQYF
J: TRBJ1-4; size: .; V: TRBV7-5; CDR3: CARPGGAQRGGEKLFF
J: TRBJ2-2; size: .; V: TRBV5-6; CDR3: CASSTLRDPRGELFF
J: TRBJ1-1; size: .; V: TRBV5-6; CDR3: CASSFRQGGTKAFF
J: TRBJ2-1; size: .; V: TRBV28; CDR3: CASSLRDSPYNEQFF
J: TRBJ1-5; size: few; V: TRBV27; CDR3: CASSFAGVQGADQPQHF
J: TRBJ1-6; size: .; V: TRBV28; CDR3: CASSLQQKYNSPLHF
J: TRBJ1-5; size: .; V: TRBV18; CDR3: CASSLDRGNSNQPQHF
J: TRBJ2-1; size: .; V: TRBV12-5; CDR3: CASGFRGASYNEQFF
J: TRBJ1-3; size: .; V: TRBV4-1; CDR3: CASSQAAGSVGPGNTIYF
J: TRBJ2-2; size: .; V: TRBV7-8; CDR3: CASTVRVGSGELFF
J: TRBJ2-4; size: .; V: TRBV24-1; CDR3: CATSDSKRLVSGAKNIQYF
J: TRBJ2-1; size: .; V: TRBV28; CDR3: CASSQVSGLAYNEQFF
J: TRBJ1-5; size: .; V: TRBV4-2; CDR3: CASSQDGRVGPQHF
J: TRBJ1-3; size: once; V: TRBV6-5; CDR3: CASSPGGSSGNTIYF
J: TRBJ1-4; size: .; V: TRBV9; CDR3: CASSVEPGFEKLFF
J: TRBJ1-2; size: .; V: TRBV6-2/TRBV6-3; CDR3: CASSHRDRGRMDRGYTF
J: TRBJ2-1; size: .; V: TRBV9; CDR3: CASSVGIGLAGGQGLGEQFF